A single sample gave rise to the 20 T cell receptor beta chains below, sequenced in a study of T cell changes during pregnancy in multiple sclerosis. The method was immunoSEQ multiplex PCR; TCRdb's version includes in-frame clones alone and lacks a portion of them. The sample consists of about 110,000 clones, roughly nine tenths of them appearing once. The input for sequencing was peripheral blood, taken after pregnancy. The source is a female donor with multiple sclerosis, enrolled in a pregnancy study.

This rearrangement joins TRBV2 to TRBJ2-7; 11 bases agree with TRBD2. The CDR3 contains 14 residues. The J segment lost 4 bases and the V segment lost 7 bases, leaving 6 bases of the junction unmatched. Germline V gene sequence: CDR1 SNHLY, CDR2 FYNNEI. CDR3 in amino acids: CASKPGLAAYEQYF. The CDR3 DNA sequence: TGTGCCAGCAAACCGGGACTAGCGGCGTACGAGCAGTACTTC.

V and J are TRBV10-3 and TRBJ2-7; D perhaps matches TRBD2 (5 bases). This CDR3 comprises 13 residues. In germline, CDR1 is ENHRY, CDR2 SYGVKD. Trimming removed 7 bases at V and 4 bases at J, with 14 bases between. CDR3: CAIKPGFGYEQYF. The CDR3 nucleotides read TGTGCCATCAAACCGGGGTTCGGTTACGAGCAGTACTTC.

The chain employs TRBV15 and TRBJ2-7; 8 nucleotides match TRBD2. This CDR3 spans 17 amino acids. Trimming took 5 bases from V and 0 from J; bases not matched to a gene: 12. CDR1 is LNHNV and CDR2 is YYDKDF in the germline V gene (reference sequence). In DNA, the CDR3 is TGTGCCACCAGCCGAGCAAGTTCGGGGGGGAGCTCCTACGAGCAGTACTTC. Translating gives CATSRASSGGSSYEQYF. The entire variable domain, with the rest obtained from reference TRBV15 and TRBJ2-7, is as follows: DAMVIQNPRYQVTQFGKPVTLSCSQTLNHNVMYWYQQKSSQAPKLLFHYYDKDFNNEADTPDNFQSRRPNTSFCFLDIRSPGLGDTAMYLCATSRASSGGSSYEQYFGPGTRLTVT.

This chain connects TRBV18 to TRBJ2-2; 7 nucleotides line up with TRBD1. This CDR3 is 16 amino acids long. Germline V lookup: CDR1 KGHSH, CDR2 LQKENI. The V and J ends lost 3 bases and 5 bases, in that order; junction bases with no gene match: 9. CDR3 in DNA: TGTGCCAGCTCACCGACCGGGACAGCATCAACCGGGGAGCTGTTTTTT. Protein: CASSPTGTASTGELFF.

This clone was detected only once. The chain employs TRBV29-1 and TRBJ1-5, with D possibly being TRBD1 (5 bases). The germline gives CDR1 SQVTM, CDR2 ANQGSEA. The V gene lost 4 bases and the J gene lost 1 base, with 14 bases spanning the gap. This CDR3 spans 15 amino acids. In DNA, the CDR3 is TGCAGCGTTGGAGGAGCCCCAGGGAGCAATCAGCCCCAGCATTTT. It encodes CSVGGAPGSNQPQHF.

The chain recombines TRBV5-4 with TRBJ2-1; possible D gene TRBD1, 5 bases. Between the trimmed V and J ends, which lost 2 bases and 5 bases, there was a span of 14 bases. Germline V gene data show CDR1 as SGHNT and CDR2 as YYREEE (reference sequence). The CDR3 loop spans 15 amino acids. The CDR3 protein is CASSLPRQGNNEQFF. CDR3 in DNA: TGTGCCAGCAGCTTACCTAGGCAGGGTAACAATGAGCAGTTCTTC.

The sample holds a few counts of this clone. The chain links TRBV27 to TRBJ1-5; D unclear. The ends were cut back, 1 base at V and 4 bases at J, with 8 bases in the middle. This CDR3 spans 14 amino acids. Looked up from germline, CDR1 is MNHEY and CDR2 is SMNVEV (reference sequence). CDR3 residues: CASSLWPVNQPQHF. CDR3 nucleotide sequence: TGTGCCAGCAGTTTATGGCCAGTTAATCAGCCCCAGCATTTT.

DNA for the CDR3: TGTGCCAGCAGCTCCGTGAGGGAGTACGAGCAGTACTTC. It encodes CASSSVREYEQYF. This chain links TRBV7-9 with TRBJ2-7; D is possibly TRBD2 (5 bases). The germline CDR1 and CDR2 sequences are SEHNR and FQNEAQ (reference sequence). This CDR3 spans 13 amino acids. Trimming cost V 4 bases and J 4 bases, with 11 bases left between them.

The chain couples TRBV15 to TRBJ1-5; 9 positions agree with TRBD1. The CDR3 has 18 amino acids. V was clipped by 4 bases and J by 4 bases; unmatched bases: 14. Germline CDR1 and CDR2: LNHNV and YYDKDF (reference sequence). CDR3 sequence: CATSTALPGTGKNQPQHF. CDR3 bases: TGTGCCACCAGCACAGCCCTCCCCGGGACAGGGAAAAATCAGCCCCAGCATTTT.

The CDR3 loop is CASSSTSGGAMYF. In DNA, the CDR3 is TGTGCCAGCAGTTCTACTAGCGGGGGGGCCATGTACTTC. J is TRBJ2-7 and V is TRBV27, with 13 bases that match TRBD2. Trimming at V came to 4 bases and at J to 12 bases, leaving 6 bases not matched to a gene. CDR3 length equals 13 residues. The germline gives CDR1 MNHEY, CDR2 SMNVEV (reference sequence).

The rearrangement uses TRBV30 and TRBJ2-5; a weak D match, TRBD2 (6 bases). The DNA matches TRBJ2-7 better at its end, which makes the J call doubtful. The CDR3 spans 14 residues. CDR1 and CDR2 (germline): GTSNPN, SVGIG (reference sequence). The DNA of the CDR3 is TGTGCCTGGAGTGTACGGCGGGGAGAGTCCGAGCAGTACTTC. Its protein product is CAWSVRRGESEQYF.

V and J are TRBV9 and TRBJ1-4; tentatively, D is TRBD1 (5 bases). V dropped 4 bases and J dropped 8 bases, with 21 bases sitting between them. This CDR3 spans 16 amino acids. Germline V lookup: CDR1 SGDLS, CDR2 YYNGEE. DNA of the CDR3: TGTGCCAGCAGCTCTTCCTCGGGGACGGGGGGGGAAAAACTGTTTTTT. Its protein product is CASSSSSGTGGEKLFF.

The chain uses TRBV30 and TRBJ1-2; D is uncertain. The germline gives CDR1 GTSNPN, CDR2 SVGIG (reference sequence). V dropped 3 bases and J dropped 4 bases, with 18 bases sitting between them. The CDR3 runs 15 residues. The CDR3 DNA reads as TGTGCCTGGAGCGCAACCCTAGATACTGGCTATGGCTACACCTTC. It is translated as CAWSATLDTGYGYTF. Complete variable domain (other parts from reference TRBV30 and TRBJ1-2): SQTIHQWPATLVQPVGSPLSLECTVEGTSNPNLYWYRQAAGRGLQLLFYSVGIGQISSEVPQNLSASRPQDRQFILSSKKLLLSDSGFYLCAWSATLDTGYGYTFGSGTRLTVV.

The gene calls are TRBV6-5 and TRBJ2-5; TRBD2 aligns across 9 bases. Germline V gives CDR1 MNHEY, CDR2 SVGAGI. After removal of 6 bases from V and 4 bases from J, the junction contained 9 bases not matched to a gene. The CDR3 sequence is 15 residues long. In nucleotides, the CDR3 is TGTGCCAGCAGGACGACTAGCGGTATTTTAGAGACCCAGTACTTC. It yields the protein CASRTTSGILETQYF.

V and J are TRBV5-5 and TRBJ2-5, with no clear D. V shed 4 bases and J shed 7 bases, with 14 bases lying between them. The V gene's germline CDR1 is SGHKS and CDR2 YYEKEE (reference sequence). CDR3 length: 13 amino acids. This CDR3 reads CASSALSPGTQYF. CDR3 nucleotides: TGTGCCAGCAGCGCGCTATCTCCTGGGACCCAGTACTTC.

The chain employs TRBV15 and TRBJ1-3; D might be TRBD1 (5 bases). Looked up from germline, CDR1 is LNHNV and CDR2 is YYDKDF (reference sequence). This CDR3 comprises 16 residues. The V gene lost 5 bases and the J gene lost 4 bases, with 18 bases spanning the gap. For the CDR3, the DNA is TGTGCCACCAGCCAAGAACAGGAGTTGCAGGGAAACACCATATATTTT. Translated, it gives CATSQEQELQGNTIYF.

This rearrangement joins TRBV5-4 to TRBJ2-2; D is undetermined. Germline-derived CDR1 and CDR2 are SGHNT and YYREEE (reference sequence). The CDR3 is 16 amino acids. Trimming pared 4 bases from V and 3 bases from J, leaving 16 bases between. The CDR3, as DNA: TGTGCCAGCAGCCCCCGCGTCACTGCATACACCGGGGAGCTGTTTTTT. This codes for CASSPRVTAYTGELFF.

The V and J genes are TRBV7-3 and TRBJ1-1; D not certain. The V end lost 5 bases, the J end lost 0 bases, and 7 bases lay between the germline ends. Germline CDR1 SGHTA, CDR2 FQGTGA. The CDR3 sequence is 13 residues long. The CDR3 loop is CASSRGVNTEAFF. The CDR3 coding sequence is TGTGCCAGCAGCCGTGGAGTGAACACTGAAGCTTTCTTT.

This clone was observed a single time. The chain carries TRBV5-5 and TRBJ2-7; D is unclear. The CDR3 spans 15 residues. CDR1 SGHKS and CDR2 YYEKEE come from the germline V gene (reference sequence). Between the trimmed V and J ends, which lost 1 base and 4 bases, there was a span of 15 bases. Here the CDR3 reads CASSLFPGIPYEQYF. DNA for the CDR3: TGTGCCAGCAGCTTGTTCCCAGGTATCCCTTACGAGCAGTACTTC.

This clone occurred once. This sequence joins TRBV18 and TRBJ1-2, with TRBD1 matching over 7 bases. The V and J ends lost 3 bases and 8 bases, in that order; junction bases with no gene match: 9. This CDR3 contains 14 residues. The germline CDR1 and CDR2 sequences are KGHSH and LQKENI. CDR3 DNA sequence: TGTGCCAGCTCACCTGAACAGGGGAGGTGGGGCTACACCTTC. Amino acids: CASSPEQGRWGYTF.